This T cell receptor (beta chain) comes out of a study of T cell changes during pregnancy in multiple sclerosis. Germline V CDR1 and CDR2: SGHAT, FQNNGV. Germline trimming cut 5 bases from V and 2 bases from J; bases unmatched to any gene: 9. CDR3 length: 18 residues. Repertoires were generated with immunoSEQ multiplex PCR, while TCRdb's copy carries only in-frame clones and drops some. The profile shows approximately 65,000 clones, about 89% of them singletons. V and J are TRBV11-2 and TRBJ2-7; 16 bases fit TRBD2. The TCR sequence derives from a female donor with multiple sclerosis, enrolled in a pregnancy study. Sequencing used CD4+ T cells from peripheral blood mononuclear cells, obtained in the first trimester of pregnancy. CDR3 loop: CASSQGTSGGVVAYEQYF. The CDR3 nucleotides are TGTGCCAGCAGCCAAGGGACTAGCGGGGGGGTGGTGGCCTACGAGCAGTACTTC.